The clone carrying this TCR beta chain was found a few times. The source of the sample is a study of blood T cells in healthy people across ages. The use of a sample-barcoded 5' primer and a J-beta primer mix characterized a second PCR of roughly 7 to 11 cycles. Carrying 12 random nucleotides, a template-switch adaptor labeled each individual cDNA molecule. TCRdb analysed the 5' RACE reads with MiXCR anew, one entry per CDR3 protein. Of fewer than 2,000,000 distinct CDR3 sequences in the sample, about 35% were seen once. Germline V lookup: CDR1 SGHRS, CDR2 YFSETQ. The CDR3 runs to 15 residues. Trimming took off 7 bases at V and 4 bases at J, with 20 bases between the two ends.

This TCR was recovered from a woman aged 30 to 39 in good health. The chain combines TRBV5-1 with TRBJ1-2; TRBD1 is a possible D gene (5 bases). The specimen sequenced was blood. This CDR3 reads CASVSNSWDVYGYTF. DNA for the CDR3: TGCGCCAGCGTTTCAAATTCCTGGGACGTCTATGGCTACACCTTC.